Shown below are 28 T cell receptor beta chains from a single sample sequenced in a study of OX40 agonist ivuxolimab in advanced cancers. The method was immunoSEQ multiplex PCR; TCRdb's version includes in-frame clones alone and lacks a portion of them. The table has 66,000 or so clones, roughly 85% seen once. Specimen: CD4+ or CD8+ T cells sorted from blood, collected in a trial of the OX40 agonist ivuxolimab. Receptors originate from an adult with an advanced solid tumor such as melanoma, head and neck, liver or kidney cancer.

V usage is TRBV5-5 and J usage is TRBJ2-7, with D uncertain. Deletions cut 4 bases from V and 3 bases from J, with 8 bases between. This CDR3 has 12 amino acids. Germline V gene sequence: CDR1 SGHKS, CDR2 YYEKEE (reference sequence). This CDR3 reads CASSLGFYEQYF. The CDR3, as DNA: TGTGCCAGCAGCCTTGGATTCTACGAGCAGTACTTC.

This chain joins TRBV30 and TRBJ1-3; D is perhaps TRBD1 (6 bases). CDR1 GTSNPN and CDR2 SVGIG come from the germline V gene (reference sequence). There are 15 residues in the CDR3. The V and J ends lost 4 bases and 3 bases respectively, with 16 bases between them. In DNA, the CDR3 is TGTGCCTGGAAAAGGGTGACAGGAGTTGGAAACACCATATATTTT. Translated: CAWKRVTGVGNTIYF.

This clone was picked up one time. The chain is built from TRBV18 and TRBJ2-1, with 15 bases that match TRBD2. V shed 2 bases, J shed 4 bases, and the junction held 6 bases outside the gene matches. The CDR3 is 18 amino acids. CDR1 and CDR2 from the germline V gene are KGHSH and LQKENI. The CDR3 here is CASSPIMGLAGGYNEQFF. The CDR3 coding sequence is TGTGCCAGCTCACCAATCATGGGACTAGCGGGGGGTTACAATGAGCAGTTCTTC.

The gene calls are TRBV14 and TRBJ1-4, with TRBD1 matching over 8 bases. With 4 bases clipped from V and 8 bases from J, the junction kept 9 bases outside the gene matches. Germline CDR1 and CDR2: SGHDN and FVKESK. The CDR3 is 15 amino acids. CDR3 DNA sequence: TGTGCCAGCAGCCCGCAGGGGGCGGTTCGGGAAAAACTGTTTTTT. It encodes CASSPQGAVREKLFF.

This chain joins TRBV9 and TRBJ2-2; 9 bases map to TRBD1. After removal of 2 bases from V and 3 bases from J, the junction contained 11 bases not matched to a gene. From germline, CDR1 is SGDLS and CDR2 YYNGEE. CDR3 length: 18 amino acids. CDR3: CASSVGTGRAVYTGELFF. For the CDR3, the DNA is TGTGCCAGCAGCGTGGGGACAGGGAGAGCGGTTTACACCGGGGAGCTGTTTTTT.

This clone was seen only once. In DNA form, the CDR3 reads TGTGCCAGCAGCCCCCTCGTCGCCTACGAGCAGTACTTC. Encoded protein: CASSPLVAYEQYF. The chain joins TRBV11-2 to TRBJ2-7, with D unclear. Germline-derived CDR1 and CDR2 are SGHAT and FQNNGV. The CDR3 has 13 residues. V gave up 5 bases and J gave up 2 bases, with 10 bases separating them.

The rearrangement joins TRBV28 to TRBJ1-2; D possibly corresponds to TRBD1 (5 bases). Germline V gene lookup returns CDR1 MDHEN and CDR2 SYDVKM. This CDR3 has 15 amino acids. V was pared by 5 bases and J by 4 bases, with 17 bases between. The CDR3 DNA follows: TGTGCCAGCAGTACCGGGACCCTCGGACGCTATGGCTACACCTTC. Translation gives CASSTGTLGRYGYTF.

This sequence joins TRBV6-1 and TRBJ1-1; D is possibly TRBD1 (5 bases). The CDR3 runs to 14 residues. CDR1 and CDR2 from the germline V gene are MNHNS and SASEGT. Trimming removed 2 bases at V and 1 base at J, with 8 bases between. The DNA for the CDR3 is TGTGCCAGCAGTGAAATGAGGGGGAACACTGAAGCTTTCTTT. Residues: CASSEMRGNTEAFF.

V gene TRBV7-3 combines with J gene TRBJ2-3, with D unresolved. Trimming removed 0 bases from V and 2 bases from J, with 6 bases in between. The germline CDR1 and CDR2 sequences are SGHTA and FQGTGA. This CDR3 region has 14 residues. The chain's CDR3 is CASSLTLSTDTQYF. The CDR3 nucleotides are TGTGCCAGCAGCTTAACCCTTTCCACAGATACGCAGTATTTT.

V is TRBV5-8 and J is TRBJ2-3; TRBD2 might be the D (5 bases). The germline V gene has CDR1 SGHTS and CDR2 YDEGEE. The V gene lost 4 bases and the J gene lost 5 bases, with 11 bases spanning the gap. This CDR3 has 13 residues. The CDR3 here is CASSLGLQDTQYF. The CDR3 nucleotides read TGTGCCAGCAGCCTCGGACTTCAAGATACGCAGTATTTT.

The table lists this clone with a count of one. This rearrangement joins TRBV28 to TRBJ2-5; 7 bases agree with TRBD2. The CDR3 length is 14 residues. V gave up 6 bases and J gave up 1 base; unmatched junction bases: 5. Germline assignment: CDR1 MDHEN and CDR2 SYDVKM. The CDR3, as DNA: TGTGCCAGCAGGAATAGCGGGCCCCAAGAGACCCAGTACTTC. Its translation is CASRNSGPQETQYF.

The genes are TRBV5-1 and TRBJ2-1; tentative D call: TRBD2 (6 bases). The V end lost 3 bases, the J end lost 1 base, and 8 bases lay between the germline ends. This CDR3 is 14 amino acids long. CDR1 is SGHRS and CDR2 is YFSETQ in the germline V gene. The DNA for the CDR3 is TGCGCCAGCAGCTGGGCGGGGTCCTACAATGAGCAGTTCTTC. Translated: CASSWAGSYNEQFF.

This chain connects TRBV7-2 to TRBJ1-2; D is uncertain. CDR1 is SGHTA, CDR2 FQGNSA, per germline. The V end lost 0 bases, the J end lost 7 bases, and 9 bases lay between the germline ends. The CDR3 runs to 13 residues. CDR3 sequence (DNA): TGTGCCAGCAGCTTAGCGGTTGAGTCTGGCTACACCTTC. Translating it yields CASSLAVESGYTF.

The chain is built from TRBV5-1 and TRBJ1-2; 9 bases are shared with TRBD1. The V segment lost 4 bases and the J segment 2 bases; nucleotides outside the gene matches: 3. The CDR3 spans 14 residues. The germline gives CDR1 SGHRS, CDR2 YFSETQ. The CDR3 nucleotides are TGCGCCAGCAGCATGGACAGGGGAAACTATGGCTACACCTTC. Translation: CASSMDRGNYGYTF.

V gene TRBV5-1 combines with J gene TRBJ1-1, with a tentative D call TRBD1 (5 bases). Germline V gene sequence: CDR1 SGHRS, CDR2 YFSETQ. The length of the CDR3 is 16 residues. The germline V and J ends were trimmed by 5 bases and 5 bases, with 22 bases remaining between them. The CDR3 loop is CASRFYPWLKGTEAFF. In DNA form, the CDR3 reads TGCGCCAGCAGATTTTACCCTTGGCTAAAGGGGACTGAAGCTTTCTTT.

The table lists this clone with a few counts. The rearrangement links TRBV19 to TRBJ2-7; TRBD1 might be the D (5 bases). This CDR3 contains 12 residues. The germline V gene encodes CDR1 LNHDA and CDR2 SQIVND (reference sequence). V was clipped by 3 bases and J by 7 bases, with 10 bases between them. Here the CDR3 reads CASSIDREEQYF. In DNA form, the CDR3 reads TGTGCCAGTAGTATCGACAGAGAAGAGCAGTACTTC.

V gene TRBV30 combines with J gene TRBJ2-5; the match to TRBD2 covers 10 bases. Germline trimming cut 6 bases from V and 3 bases from J; bases unmatched to any gene: 7. The CDR3 has 14 amino acids. CDR1 and CDR2 from the germline V gene are GTSNPN and SVGIG (reference sequence). CDR3 nucleotide sequence: TGTGCCTGTCAAAGGACTAGCGGAAAAGAGACCCAGTACTTC. This sequence encodes CACQRTSGKETQYF.

The gene calls are TRBV28 and TRBJ1-2, with 8 bases identical to TRBD1. Germline V gene sequence: CDR1 MDHEN, CDR2 SYDVKM. The CDR3 totals 15 residues. J was trimmed by 2 bases and V by 7 bases; bases with no gene match: 9. The CDR3 bases are TGTGCCAGCAATCCGCTACAGGGGGGCAACTATGGCTACACCTTC. This sequence encodes CASNPLQGGNYGYTF.

The gene calls are TRBV4-2 and TRBJ2-2, with unresolved D. CDR1 LGHNA and CDR2 YNFKEQ come from the germline V gene. CDR3 length: 15 residues. The germline V and J ends were trimmed by 1 base and 4 bases, with 10 bases remaining between them. CDR3 protein: CASSQAAGATGELFF. The CDR3 coding sequence is TGTGCCAGCAGCCAAGCCGCAGGTGCCACCGGGGAGCTGTTTTTT.

The chain has TRBV18 and TRBJ2-7; D gene uncertain. Per germline, CDR1 KGHSH and CDR2 LQKENI. This CDR3 is 13 amino acids long. The V gene lost 4 bases and the J gene lost 2 bases, with 9 bases spanning the gap. The CDR3 here is CASSLGQTYEQYF. The CDR3 DNA sequence: TGTGCCAGCTCACTGGGCCAGACCTACGAGCAGTACTTC.

The rearrangement joins TRBV5-8 to TRBJ1-1; D may be TRBD1 (5 bases). V lost 3 bases to trimming and J lost 5 bases, with 14 bases between them. This CDR3 spans 14 amino acids. Germline assignment: CDR1 SGHTS and CDR2 YDEGEE. This CDR3 reads CASSWRGRGTEAFF. As DNA, the CDR3 is TGTGCCAGCAGCTGGAGAGGAAGGGGAACTGAAGCTTTCTTT.

Concerning this clone: Other DNA sequences from this sample encode an identical CDR3 as well. CDR3 in amino acids: CSVVYGGGYGYTF. The CDR3 DNA is TGCAGCGTCGTCTACGGGGGCGGGTATGGCTACACCTTC. The rearrangement joins TRBV29-1 to TRBJ1-2; a weak D match, TRBD1 (6 bases). The ends were cut back, 6 bases at V and 5 bases at J, with 16 bases in the middle. Germline loops: CDR1 SQVTM, CDR2 ANQGSEA. The length of the CDR3 is 13 residues.

The chain has TRBV5-1 and TRBJ1-1; D not resolved. The CDR3 is made up of 14 amino acids. Germline CDR1 is SGHRS and CDR2 is YFSETQ. V was pared by 0 bases and J by 1 base, with 7 bases between. CDR3 DNA sequence: TGCGCCAGCAGCTTGGCCCGACAGAACACTGAAGCTTTCTTT. Its translation: CASSLARQNTEAFF.

The V gene is TRBV5-1, the J gene TRBJ2-3; 8 nucleotides agree with TRBD1. V shed 1 base and J 2 bases; nucleotides not matched to a gene: 15. The CDR3 is 19 amino acids. From germline, CDR1 is SGHRS and CDR2 YFSETQ. CDR3 in DNA: TGCGCCAGCAGCTTGCCGACCCGACAGGGGAGCCCGAACACAGATACGCAGTATTTT. Translation gives CASSLPTRQGSPNTDTQYF.

The chain joins TRBV4-2 to TRBJ2-1, with unresolved D. The V end lost 1 base, the J end lost 2 bases, and 6 bases lay between the germline ends. CDR3 size: 14 residues. Germline CDR1 reads LGHNA; CDR2 reads YNFKEQ. The chain's CDR3 is CASSQVETYNEQFF. In DNA, the CDR3 is TGTGCCAGCAGCCAAGTTGAAACCTACAATGAGCAGTTCTTC.

The genes are TRBV15 and TRBJ1-3; D call uncertain. This CDR3 spans 13 amino acids. Trimming took off 3 bases at V and 1 base at J, with 4 bases between the two ends. Germline V CDR1 and CDR2: LNHNV, YYDKDF (reference sequence). The CDR3 coding sequence is TGTGCCACCAGCAGGGGTTCTGGAAACACCATATATTTT. Protein: CATSRGSGNTIYF.

V gene TRBV29-1 combines with J gene TRBJ1-2, with 7 nucleotides matching TRBD1. The CDR3 is 12 residues long. Germline V gene sequence: CDR1 SQVTM, CDR2 ANQGSEA. The junction had 5 bases not matched to a gene; V was cut back by 6 bases and J by 4 bases. For the CDR3, the DNA is TGCAGCGTCCGGGACAGCGGCTATGGCTACACCTTC. As protein: CSVRDSGYGYTF.

V usage is TRBV19 and J usage is TRBJ1-3, with 8 bases matching TRBD1. The CDR3 is 15 amino acids. V lost 4 bases and J lost 0; bases outside the gene matches: 2. CDR1 and CDR2 from the germline V gene are LNHDA and SQIVND (reference sequence). CDR3 nucleotides: TGTGCCAGTAGTAGGGACAGGAGCTCTGGAAACACCATATATTTT. Protein sequence: CASSRDRSSGNTIYF.